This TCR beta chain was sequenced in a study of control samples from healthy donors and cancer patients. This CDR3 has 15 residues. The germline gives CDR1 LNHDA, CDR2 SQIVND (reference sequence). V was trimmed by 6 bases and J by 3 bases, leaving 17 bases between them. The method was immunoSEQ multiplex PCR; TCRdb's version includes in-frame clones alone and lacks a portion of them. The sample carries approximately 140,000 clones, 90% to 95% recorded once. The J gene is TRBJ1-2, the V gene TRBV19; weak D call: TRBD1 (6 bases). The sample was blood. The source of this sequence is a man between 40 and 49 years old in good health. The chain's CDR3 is CASSNIRQVDYGYTF. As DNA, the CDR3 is TGTGCCAGTAGCAACATCCGACAGGTTGACTATGGCTACACCTTC.